This T cell receptor beta chain was documented in a study of OX40 agonist ivuxolimab in advanced cancers. Across the whole study: Cancers in dose escalation were hepatocellular, melanoma, renal cell and head and neck.

Anyone with autoimmune disease history or systemic immunosuppression was excluded. Here immunoSEQ multiplex PCR was the method, and the copy in TCRdb shows in-frame clones only, minus some. The sample shows 40,000 to 50,000 clones, roughly 80% of them seen only once. Germline CDR1 reads SGHNT; CDR2 reads YENEEA. J was trimmed by 2 bases and V by 3 bases; bases with no gene match: 3. The CDR3 loop spans 14 amino acids. This material consisted of CD4+ or CD8+ T cells sorted from blood, taken in a trial of the OX40 agonist ivuxolimab. This TCR derives from an adult with an advanced solid tumor such as melanoma, head and neck, liver or kidney cancer. The chain carries TRBV11-3 and TRBJ2-5; TRBD1 matches at 7 bases. Here the CDR3 reads CASSFGTVQETQYF. CDR3 sequence (DNA): TGTGCCAGCAGCTTTGGGACAGTGCAAGAGACCCAGTACTTC.